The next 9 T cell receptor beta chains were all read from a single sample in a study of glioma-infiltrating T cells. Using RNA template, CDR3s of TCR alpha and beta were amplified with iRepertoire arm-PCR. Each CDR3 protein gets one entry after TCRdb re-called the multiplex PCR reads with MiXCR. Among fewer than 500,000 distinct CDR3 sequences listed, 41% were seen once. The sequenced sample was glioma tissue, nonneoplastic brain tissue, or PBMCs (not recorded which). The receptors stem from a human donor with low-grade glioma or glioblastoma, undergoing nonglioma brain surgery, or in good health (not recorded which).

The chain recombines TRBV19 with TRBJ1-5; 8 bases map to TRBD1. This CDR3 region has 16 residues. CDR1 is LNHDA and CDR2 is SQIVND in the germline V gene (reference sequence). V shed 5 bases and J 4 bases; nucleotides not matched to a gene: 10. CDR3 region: CASSWFSGQGNQPQHF. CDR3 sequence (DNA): TGTGCCAGTAGTTGGTTCAGCGGACAGGGAAATCAGCCCCAGCATTTT. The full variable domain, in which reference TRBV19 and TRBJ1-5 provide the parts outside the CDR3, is DGGITQSPKYLFRKEGQNVTLSCEQNLNHDAMYWYRQDPGQGLRLIYYSQIVNDFQKGDIAEGYSVSREKKESFPLTVTSAQKNPTAFYLCASSWFSGQGNQPQHFGDGTRLSIL.

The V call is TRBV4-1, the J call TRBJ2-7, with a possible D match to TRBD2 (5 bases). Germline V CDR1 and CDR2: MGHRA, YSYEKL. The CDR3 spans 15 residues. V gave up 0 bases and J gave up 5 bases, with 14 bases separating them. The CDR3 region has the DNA TGCGCCAGCAGCCAAGAGCTTCGGGGTCCCGACGAGCAGTACTTC. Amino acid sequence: CASSQELRGPDEQYF.

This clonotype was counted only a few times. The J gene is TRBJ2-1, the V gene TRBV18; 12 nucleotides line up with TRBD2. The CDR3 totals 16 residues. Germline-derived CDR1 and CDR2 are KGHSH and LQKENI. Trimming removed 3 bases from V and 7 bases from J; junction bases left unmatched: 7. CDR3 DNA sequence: TGTGCCAGCTCACCCTTCGACGGACTAGCGGGGAATGAGCAGTTCTTC. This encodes CASSPFDGLAGNEQFF.

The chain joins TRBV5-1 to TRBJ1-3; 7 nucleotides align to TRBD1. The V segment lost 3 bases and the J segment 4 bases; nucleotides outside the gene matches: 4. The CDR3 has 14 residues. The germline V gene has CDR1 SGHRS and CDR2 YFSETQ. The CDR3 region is CASSSGTAGNTIYF. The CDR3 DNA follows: TGCGCCAGCAGCTCCGGGACAGCAGGAAACACCATATATTTT.

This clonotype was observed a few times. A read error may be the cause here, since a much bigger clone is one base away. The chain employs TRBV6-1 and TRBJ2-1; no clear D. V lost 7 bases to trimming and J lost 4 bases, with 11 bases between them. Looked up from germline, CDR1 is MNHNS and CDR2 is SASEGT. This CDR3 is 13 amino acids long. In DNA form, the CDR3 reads TGTGCCAGCATCACGGAGTTGTACAATGAGCAGTTCTTC. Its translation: CASITELYNEQFF.

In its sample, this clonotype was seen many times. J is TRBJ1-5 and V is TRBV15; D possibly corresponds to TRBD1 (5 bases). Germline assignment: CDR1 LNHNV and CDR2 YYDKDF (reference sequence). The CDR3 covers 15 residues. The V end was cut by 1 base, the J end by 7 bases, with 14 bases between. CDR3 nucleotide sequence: TGTGCCACCAGCAGAGGGTACAGGACCGGGCAGCCCCAGCATTTT. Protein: CATSRGYRTGQPQHF.

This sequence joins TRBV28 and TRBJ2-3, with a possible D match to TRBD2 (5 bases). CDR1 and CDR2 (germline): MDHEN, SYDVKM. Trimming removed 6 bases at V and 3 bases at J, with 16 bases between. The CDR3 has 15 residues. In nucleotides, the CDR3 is TGTGCCAGCAGCCGGGGAGTCTTCGGGACAGATACGCAGTATTTT. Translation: CASSRGVFGTDTQYF.

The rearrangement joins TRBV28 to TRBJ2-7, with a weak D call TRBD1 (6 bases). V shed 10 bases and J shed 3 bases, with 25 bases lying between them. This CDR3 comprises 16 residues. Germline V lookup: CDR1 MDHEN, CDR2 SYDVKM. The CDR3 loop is CAITRREGHLFYEQYF. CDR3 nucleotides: TGTGCCATCACGAGGCGTGAGGGACATCTGTTCTACGAGCAGTACTTC.

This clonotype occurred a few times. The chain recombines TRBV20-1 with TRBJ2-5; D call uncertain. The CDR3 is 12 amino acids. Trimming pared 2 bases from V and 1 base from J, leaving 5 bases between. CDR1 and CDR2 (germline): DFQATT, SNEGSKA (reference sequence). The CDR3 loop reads CSARFSQETQYF. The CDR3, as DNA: TGCAGTGCTAGATTCAGCCAAGAGACCCAGTACTTC.